The 20 T cell receptor beta chains given below trace back to one sample, sequenced in a study of T cells after yellow fever vaccination. TCRdb redid the calling of the 5' RACE reads with MiXCR, one entry per CDR3 protein. This sample has about 320,000 distinct CDR3 sequences; approximately 4.5% occur once, and the top ten carry just under 20%. The sequencing here drew on PBMCs, taken 15 days after the yellow fever booster vaccination. The receptors here all came from a man younger than 35 who received the YFV17D yellow fever vaccine.

Ten or more counts support this clonotype. The chain carries TRBV5-1 and TRBJ2-4, with 8 positions matching TRBD1. V trimming: 0 bases; J trimming: 8 bases; junction bases outside the gene matches: 7. This CDR3 is built from 15 residues. CDR1 and CDR2 from the germline V gene are SGHRS and YFSETQ. The CDR3 DNA reads as TGCGCCAGCAGCTTGGGTTCTGGGACAGGAGACATTCAGTACTTC. Its translation is CASSLGSGTGDIQYF.

This clonotype has more than one count but fewer than ten. The chain couples TRBV7-2 to TRBJ2-5, with TRBD1 as a possible D gene (5 bases). V was pared by 0 bases and J by 0 bases, with 8 bases between. The CDR3 spans 15 residues. Germline values: CDR1 SGHTA, CDR2 FQGNSA. CDR3 amino acids: CASSLAWTYQETQYF. CDR3 DNA: TGTGCCAGCAGCTTAGCCTGGACATACCAAGAGACCCAGTACTTC. The full variable domain, rest sourced from reference TRBV7-2 and TRBJ2-5, is GAGVSQSPSNKVTEKGKDVELRCDPISGHTALYWYRQSLGQGLEFLIYFQGNSAPDKSGLPSDRFSAERTGGSVSTLTIQRTQQEDSAVYLCASSLAWTYQETQYFGPGTRLLVL.

This clonotype has at least ten counts. The chain employs TRBV7-6 and TRBJ2-1; 11 bases are shared with TRBD2. This CDR3 spans 15 amino acids. With V trimmed by 5 bases and J by 5 bases, 5 bases remained unmatched. CDR1 SGHVS and CDR2 FNYEAQ come from the germline V gene. CDR3 DNA: TGTGCCAGCAGCCCCCTAGCGGGGGGAGACAATGAGCAGTTCTTC. Its protein is CASSPLAGGDNEQFF.

This clonotype was recorded at least ten times. CDR3 bases: TGCGCCAGCAGCCACCGGGACAGAAACAATGAGCAGTTCTTC. Translated, it gives CASSHRDRNNEQFF. The chain carries TRBV4-1 and TRBJ2-1; 7 nucleotides match TRBD1. Germline V CDR1 and CDR2: MGHRA, YSYEKL. V lost 3 bases and J lost 5; bases outside the gene matches: 4. The CDR3 totals 14 residues.

There are many counts of this clonotype. The V gene is TRBV6-2 or TRBV6-3, the J gene TRBJ2-7; D perhaps matches TRBD1 (5 bases). Germline CDR1 and CDR2: MNHEY and SVGEGT. The CDR3 loop spans 16 amino acids. Trimming pared 2 bases from V and 0 bases from J, leaving 14 bases between. CDR3 sequence (DNA): TGTGCCAGCAGTTACAATGGACAAGGAAGCTCCTACGAGCAGTACGTC. Its translation is CASSYNGQGSSYEQYV.

This clonotype has more than one count but fewer than ten. This chain uses TRBV6-6 with TRBJ2-5; D not certain. This CDR3 has 13 amino acids. Germline V gene lookup returns CDR1 MNHNY and CDR2 SVGAGI (reference sequence). Trimming shortened V by 2 bases and J by 4 bases, and 8 bases separated the two germline ends. This chain's CDR3 is CASSYTPGETQYF. In DNA form, the CDR3 reads TGTGCCAGCAGTTACACCCCGGGAGAGACCCAGTACTTC.

The sample holds many counts of this clonotype. This chain links TRBV18 with TRBJ2-1; 7 bases map to TRBD2. The CDR3 loop spans 16 amino acids. The junction had 8 bases not matched to a gene; V was cut back by 2 bases and J by 4 bases. CDR1 is KGHSH, CDR2 LQKENI, per germline. CDR3: CASSPTAAGVYNEQFF. The CDR3 nucleotides are TGTGCCAGCTCACCAACGGCCGCGGGGGTGTACAATGAGCAGTTCTTC.

This clonotype was detected a few times. The rearrangement joins TRBV7-2 to TRBJ1-2, with no clear D. The CDR3 spans 14 residues. Per germline, CDR1 SGHTA and CDR2 FQGNSA. V lost 2 bases and J 6 bases, leaving 13 bases between the germline ends. The CDR3 DNA reads as TGTGCCAGCAGCTTATCGCCAGTAGTAGATGGCTACACCTTC. This sequence encodes CASSLSPVVDGYTF.

V is TRBV28 and J is TRBJ2-7; D not resolved. Germline CDR1 MDHEN, CDR2 SYDVKM. Between the trimmed V and J ends, which lost 6 bases and 1 base, there was a span of 16 bases. The CDR3 contains 15 residues. The CDR3 nucleotides are TGTGCCAGCAGCCCAGGCCCTCAGCCTTCCTACGAGCAGTACGTC. This gives the protein CASSPGPQPSYEQYV.

This clonotype turned up a few times. This chain joins TRBV10-3 and TRBJ2-5; D may match TRBD1 or TRBD2 (5 bases each). Trimming removed 0 bases at V and 6 bases at J, with 11 bases between. The CDR3 totals 14 residues. The germline V gene has CDR1 ENHRY and CDR2 SYGVKD. The CDR3 sequence is CAISESYGGKTQYF. CDR3 DNA: TGTGCCATCAGTGAGTCGTATGGGGGAAAGACCCAGTACTTC.

This clonotype was detected ten times or more. J is TRBJ1-2 and V is TRBV7-2; D unclear. Trimming took 5 bases from V and 8 from J, leaving 9 bases between them. The CDR3 has 11 residues. Germline V gene sequence: CDR1 SGHTA, CDR2 FQGNSA. CDR3 in amino acids: CASSPGPGYTF. The CDR3 nucleotides read TGTGCCAGCAGCCCTGGTCCCGGCTACACCTTC.

The sample holds many counts of this clonotype. V and J are TRBV6-2 or TRBV6-3 and TRBJ1-1, with 12 bases aligning to TRBD1. This CDR3 has 17 residues. Germline loops: CDR1 MNHEY, CDR2 SVGEGT. The V and J ends lost 4 bases and 4 bases, in that order; junction bases with no gene match: 10. For the CDR3, the DNA is TGTGCCAGCAGTTCTACCGGGACAGGGGGCCGGAGCACTGAAGCTTTCTTT. It codes for CASSSTGTGGRSTEAFF.

The V call is TRBV11-2, the J call TRBJ2-1, with D perhaps TRBD2 (6 bases). Trimming took 5 bases from V and 8 from J, leaving 16 bases between them. This CDR3 comprises 14 residues. The germline CDR1 and CDR2 sequences are SGHAT and FQNNGV. The CDR3 DNA is TGTGCCAGCAGCCGGGGACTCCGTGGGGATGAGCAGTTCTTC. This encodes CASSRGLRGDEQFF.

This clonotype was seen repeatedly, ten times or more. The gene calls are TRBV4-1 and TRBJ1-2; 8 bases agree with TRBD1. The CDR3 length is 15 residues. Germline trimming cut 4 bases from V and 4 bases from J; bases unmatched to any gene: 8. In germline, CDR1 is MGHRA, CDR2 YSYEKL. CDR3 region: CASSLTDRGRYGYTF. The DNA of the CDR3 is TGCGCCAGCAGCCTCACCGACAGGGGACGCTATGGCTACACCTTC.

The table lists this clonotype with many counts. V is TRBV12-3 or TRBV12-4 and J is TRBJ2-1; D gene uncertain. This CDR3 comprises 15 residues. V was pared by 5 bases and J by 5 bases, with 16 bases between. CDR3 amino acids: CASSLDITPHNEQFF. The CDR3 bases are TGTGCCAGCAGTCTAGACATCACCCCTCACAATGAGCAGTTCTTC.

This clonotype turned up a few times. The chain couples TRBV11-2 to TRBJ2-3, with D possibly matching TRBD2 (6 bases). In germline, CDR1 is SGHAT, CDR2 FQNNGV. Between the trimmed V and J ends, which lost 5 bases and 8 bases, there was a span of 23 bases. The CDR3 extends over 16 amino acids. The CDR3 sequence: CASSPGERAPSGTQYF. CDR3 in DNA: TGTGCCAGCAGCCCCGGGGAGCGGGCCCCAAGCGGTACGCAGTATTTT.

This clonotype was observed many times. The CDR3 DNA reads TGTGCCAGCACCTACTACAGGGGGGACTACACCTTC. As protein: CASTYYRGDYTF. This rearrangement joins TRBV9 to TRBJ1-2, with 8 bases aligning to TRBD1. The V segment lost 6 bases and the J segment 10 bases; nucleotides outside the gene matches: 8. Germline V lookup: CDR1 SGDLS, CDR2 YYNGEE. This CDR3 is 12 amino acids long. Filled out from reference TRBV9 and TRBJ1-2, the complete variable domain reads DSGVTQTPKHLITATGQRVTLRCSPRSGDLSVYWYQQSLDQGLQFLIQYYNGEERAKGNILERFSAQQFPDLHSELNLSSLELGDSALYFCASTYYRGDYTFGSGTRLTVV.

The chain uses TRBV20-1 and TRBJ2-1; D perhaps matches TRBD1 (5 bases). Trimming removed 1 base from V and 3 bases from J, with 10 bases in between. Germline assignment: CDR1 DFQATT and CDR2 SNEGSKA (reference sequence). The CDR3 consists of 14 residues. The CDR3 DNA sequence: TGCAGTGCTAGAGTTGGGCAGGGCTACAATGAGCAGTTCTTC. It specifies CSARVGQGYNEQFF.

This clonotype was picked up a small number of times. The chain couples TRBV6-5 to TRBJ2-6, with TRBD1 matching 9 bases. Trimming removed 2 bases from V and 0 bases from J; junction bases left unmatched: 8. Per germline, CDR1 MNHEY and CDR2 SVGAGI. The CDR3 covers 19 residues. The CDR3 nucleotides read TGTGCCAGCAGTTACGACCGGGACAGGGTATCCTCTGGGGCCAACGTCCTGACTTTC. It translates to CASSYDRDRVSSGANVLTF.

This clonotype was counted at least ten times. V is TRBV5-1 and J is TRBJ1-1; D gene uncertain. The germline V gene encodes CDR1 SGHRS and CDR2 YFSETQ. V was clipped by 1 base and J by 2 bases, with 15 bases between them. This CDR3 is built from 16 residues. This CDR3 reads CASSLRTNLGNTEAFF. In nucleotides, the CDR3 is TGCGCCAGCAGCTTGAGGACGAACCTGGGAAACACTGAAGCTTTCTTT.